This T cell receptor (beta chain) was recorded in a study of human T cells and chemical hapten exposure (dated by TCRdb to the early 2020s). Background for the entire study: Libraries were pooled for sequencing, and per-sample TCR yields varied mainly because of small differences in library volumes within the pool. This study followed changes in the peripheral blood TCR repertoire in vivo during primary and secondary sensitization of alopecia patients to the hapten diphenylcyclopropenone (DPC). Both TCR alpha and TCR beta chains were sequenced from each blood RNA sample. The research as a whole found: After repeated subsampling, the strength of the expansion versus patch-test correlation and the threshold at which it became significant changed. The number of TCRs above 1 in 1000 frequency did not change with DPC sensitization; there was no evidence of global repertoire structure alterations.

Total RNA was extracted from unfractionated whole blood collected in Tempus Blood RNA tubes. Five healthy volunteers served as TCR sequencing controls and were bled at day 0, 2 weeks and 6 weeks. The library was generated by 5' RACE. The sample was run on an Illumina MiSeq. Library preparation attached unique molecular identifiers to individual cDNA molecules for quantitative, reproducible TCR counting. Concerning the study's data processing: The median number of TCRs per sample was 95,638, ranging from 23,224 to 690,600. V, J and CDR3 annotation of the TCR reads was carried out using the Decombinator software suite. To make PS versus PT1 abundance plots, every sample was subsampled to the same number of TCRs (28,000). Expanded TCRs were defined as absent before sensitization and observed at least eight times at the 2-week time point. In-frame beta chains were kept once TCRdb had trimmed the public reads at Q25 with fastp and called clones with MiXCR. One record per CDR3 amino acid sequence lists the most common genes and DNA. V and J calls and clone size were set by TCRdb, not the authors. For this sample the table gives about 140,000 distinct CDR3 sequences, of which roughly 4% were detected only once. In total, the top ten clones hold 1.3% to 1.5% of the sample.

The sample holds many counts of this clonotype. It lacks a known antigen. Within one base of it there is no much larger clone, and no base qualities were kept. From the cysteine up to the phenylalanine, the CDR3 has a length of 15 residues. Only CDR3 DNA is held: 45 bases, read in frame from base 1. This receptor was obtained from a female donor in good health. The chain uses TRBV21-1 and TRBJ2-1; the table's D gene call, TRBD2, was not cross checked with the DNA. TRBV21-1 is described as a pseudogene. CDR3 protein: CASSGTSPNYDEQFF. The DNA reads TGTGCCAGCAGCGGAACGAGTCCGAACTACGATGAGCAGTTCTTC.